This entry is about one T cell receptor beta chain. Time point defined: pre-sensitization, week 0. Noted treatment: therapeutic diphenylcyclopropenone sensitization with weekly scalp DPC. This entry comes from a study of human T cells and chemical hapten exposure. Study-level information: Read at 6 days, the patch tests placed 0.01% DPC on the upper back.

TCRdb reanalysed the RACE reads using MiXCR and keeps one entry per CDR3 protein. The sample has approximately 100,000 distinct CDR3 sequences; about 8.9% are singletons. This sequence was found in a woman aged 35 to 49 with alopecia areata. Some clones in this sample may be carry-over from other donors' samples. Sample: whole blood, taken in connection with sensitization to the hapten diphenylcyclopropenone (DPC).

In nucleotides, the CDR3 is TGTGCCAGCTCACCAGCTAGCGGATACGAGCAGTACTTC. It encodes CASSPASGYEQYF. The chain combines TRBV18 with TRBJ2-7; TRBD2 aligns across 7 bases. V lost 2 bases to trimming and J lost 4 bases; unmatched junction nucleotides: 2. There are 13 residues in the CDR3. Germline V gene sequence: CDR1 KGHSH, CDR2 LQKENI.